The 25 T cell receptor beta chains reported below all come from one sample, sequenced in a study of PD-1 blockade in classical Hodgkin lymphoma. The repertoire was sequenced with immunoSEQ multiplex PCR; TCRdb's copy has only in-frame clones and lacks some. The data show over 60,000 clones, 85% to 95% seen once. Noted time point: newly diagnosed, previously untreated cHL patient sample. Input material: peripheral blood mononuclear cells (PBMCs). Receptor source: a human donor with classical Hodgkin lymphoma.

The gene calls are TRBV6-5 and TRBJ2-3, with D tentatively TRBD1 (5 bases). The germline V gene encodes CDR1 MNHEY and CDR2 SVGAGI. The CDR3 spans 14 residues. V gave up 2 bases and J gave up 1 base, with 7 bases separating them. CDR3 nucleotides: TGTGCCAGCAGTTACGTCAGGGGCACAGATACGCAGTATTTT. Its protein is CASSYVRGTDTQYF.

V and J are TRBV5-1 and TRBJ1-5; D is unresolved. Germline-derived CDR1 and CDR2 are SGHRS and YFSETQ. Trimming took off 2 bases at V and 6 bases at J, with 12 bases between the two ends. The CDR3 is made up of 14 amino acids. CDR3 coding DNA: TGCGCCAGCAGCTTCTCGGATCTTAGTCAGCCCCAGCATTTT. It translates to CASSFSDLSQPQHF.

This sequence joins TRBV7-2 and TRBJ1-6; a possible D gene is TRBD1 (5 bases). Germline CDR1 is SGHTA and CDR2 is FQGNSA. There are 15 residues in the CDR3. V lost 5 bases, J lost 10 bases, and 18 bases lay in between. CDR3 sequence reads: CASSLVGQPQSPLHF. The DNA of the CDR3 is TGTGCCAGCAGCCTAGTAGGACAACCCCAATCACCCCTCCACTTT.

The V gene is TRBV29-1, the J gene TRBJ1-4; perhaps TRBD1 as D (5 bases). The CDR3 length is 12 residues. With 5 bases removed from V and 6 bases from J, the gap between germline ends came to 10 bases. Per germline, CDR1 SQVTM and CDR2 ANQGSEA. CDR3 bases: TGCAGCGTTAAGGGGTCCGATGAAAAACTGTTTTTT. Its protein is CSVKGSDEKLFF.

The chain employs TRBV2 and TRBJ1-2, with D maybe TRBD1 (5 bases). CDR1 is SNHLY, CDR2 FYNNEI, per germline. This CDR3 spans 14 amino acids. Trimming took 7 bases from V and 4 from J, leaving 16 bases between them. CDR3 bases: TGTGCCAGCAAAAGTTGGGACGGTGGCTATGGCTACACCTTC. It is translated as CASKSWDGGYGYTF.

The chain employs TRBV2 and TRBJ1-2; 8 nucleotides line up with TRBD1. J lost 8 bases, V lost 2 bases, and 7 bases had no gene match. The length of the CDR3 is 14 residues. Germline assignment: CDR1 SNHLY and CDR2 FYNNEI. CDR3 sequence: CASSESGQGSGYTF. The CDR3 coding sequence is TGTGCCAGCAGTGAATCAGGACAGGGCTCGGGCTACACCTTC.

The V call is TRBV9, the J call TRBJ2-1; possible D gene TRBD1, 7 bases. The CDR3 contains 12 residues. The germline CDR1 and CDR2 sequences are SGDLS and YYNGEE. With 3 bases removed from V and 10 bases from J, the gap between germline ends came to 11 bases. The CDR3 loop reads CASSAAGGEQFF. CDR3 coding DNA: TGTGCCAGCAGCGCAGCAGGGGGGGAGCAGTTCTTC.

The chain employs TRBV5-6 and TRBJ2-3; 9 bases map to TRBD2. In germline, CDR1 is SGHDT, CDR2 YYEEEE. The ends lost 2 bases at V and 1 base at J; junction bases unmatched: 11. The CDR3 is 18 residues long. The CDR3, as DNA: TGTGCCAGCAGCTTACCCCTGACTAGCGGTGGTGGCACAGATACGCAGTATTTT. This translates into CASSLPLTSGGGTDTQYF. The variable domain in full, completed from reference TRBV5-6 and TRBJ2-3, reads DAGVTQSPTHLIKTRGQQVTLRCSPKSGHDTVSWYQQALGQGPQFIFQYYEEEERQRGNFPDRFSGHQFPNYSSELNVNALLLGDSALYLCASSLPLTSGGGTDTQYFGPGTRLTVL.

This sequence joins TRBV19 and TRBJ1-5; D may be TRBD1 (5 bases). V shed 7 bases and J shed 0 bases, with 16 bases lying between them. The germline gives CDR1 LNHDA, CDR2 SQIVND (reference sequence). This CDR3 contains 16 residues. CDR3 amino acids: CASIFQGGDSNQPQHF. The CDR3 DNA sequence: TGTGCCAGTATCTTCCAGGGTGGCGATAGCAATCAGCCCCAGCATTTT.

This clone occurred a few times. The CDR3 loop is CASSLTSMGGLYNEQFF. The DNA of the CDR3 is TGTGCCAGCAGCTTAACATCTATGGGCGGCTTATACAATGAGCAGTTCTTC. V usage is TRBV5-4 and J usage is TRBJ2-1; no clear D. The CDR3 is made up of 17 amino acids. The V end lost 2 bases, the J end lost 4 bases, and 19 bases lay between the germline ends. Germline V gives CDR1 SGHNT, CDR2 YYREEE (reference sequence).

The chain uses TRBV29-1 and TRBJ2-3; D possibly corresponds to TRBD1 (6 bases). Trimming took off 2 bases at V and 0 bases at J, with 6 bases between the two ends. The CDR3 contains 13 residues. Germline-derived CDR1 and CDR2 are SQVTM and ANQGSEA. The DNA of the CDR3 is TGCAGCGTTGAAAGGGGGAGCACAGATACGCAGTATTTT. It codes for CSVERGSTDTQYF.

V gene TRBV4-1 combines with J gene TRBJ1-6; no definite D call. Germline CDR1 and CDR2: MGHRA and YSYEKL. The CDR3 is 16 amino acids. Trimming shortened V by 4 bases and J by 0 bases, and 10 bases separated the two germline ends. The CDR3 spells CASSPRVSSYNSPLHF. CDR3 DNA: TGCGCCAGCAGCCCCCGGGTCAGCTCCTATAATTCACCCCTCCACTTT.

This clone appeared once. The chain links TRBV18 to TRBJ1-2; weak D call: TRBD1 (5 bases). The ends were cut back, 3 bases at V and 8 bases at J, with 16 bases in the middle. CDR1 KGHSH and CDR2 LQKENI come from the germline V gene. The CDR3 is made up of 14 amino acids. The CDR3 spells CASSPMGQGEGYTF. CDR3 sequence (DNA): TGTGCCAGCTCACCGATGGGGCAGGGTGAGGGCTACACCTTC.

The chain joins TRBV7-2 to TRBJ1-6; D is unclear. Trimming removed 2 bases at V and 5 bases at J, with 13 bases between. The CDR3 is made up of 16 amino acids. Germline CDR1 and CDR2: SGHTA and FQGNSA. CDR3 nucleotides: TGTGCCAGCAGCTTACTTGGATTCGGGAATAATTCACCCCTCCACTTT. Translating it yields CASSLLGFGNNSPLHF.

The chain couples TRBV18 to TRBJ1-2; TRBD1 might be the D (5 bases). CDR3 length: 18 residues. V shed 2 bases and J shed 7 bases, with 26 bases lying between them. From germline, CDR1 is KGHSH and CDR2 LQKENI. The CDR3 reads CASSPRDPRGRVIGGYTF. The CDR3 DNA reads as TGTGCCAGCTCACCAAGGGACCCAAGGGGAAGGGTAATCGGTGGCTACACCTTC.

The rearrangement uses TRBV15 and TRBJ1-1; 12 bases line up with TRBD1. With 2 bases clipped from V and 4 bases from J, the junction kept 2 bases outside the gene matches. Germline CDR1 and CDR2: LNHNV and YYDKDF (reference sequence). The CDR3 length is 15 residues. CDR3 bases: TGTGCCACCAGCAGACTGGGACAGGGGGCCACTGAAGCTTTCTTT. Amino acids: CATSRLGQGATEAFF.

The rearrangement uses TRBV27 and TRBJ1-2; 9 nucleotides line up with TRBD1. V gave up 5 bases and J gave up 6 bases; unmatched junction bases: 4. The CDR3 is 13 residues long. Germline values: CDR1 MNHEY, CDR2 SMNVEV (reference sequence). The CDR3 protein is CASSRGQGHGYTF. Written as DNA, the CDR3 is TGTGCCAGCAGTCGCGGACAGGGGCATGGCTACACCTTC.

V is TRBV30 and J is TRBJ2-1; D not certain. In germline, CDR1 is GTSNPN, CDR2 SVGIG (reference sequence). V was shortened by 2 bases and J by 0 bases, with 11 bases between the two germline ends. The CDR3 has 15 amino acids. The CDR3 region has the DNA TGTGCCTGGAGTACTGGACGGAGCTCCTACAATGAGCAGTTCTTC. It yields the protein CAWSTGRSSYNEQFF.

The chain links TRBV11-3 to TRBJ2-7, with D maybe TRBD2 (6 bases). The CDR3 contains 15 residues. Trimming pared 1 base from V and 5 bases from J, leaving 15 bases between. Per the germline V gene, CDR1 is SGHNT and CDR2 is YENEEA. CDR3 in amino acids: CASSLGSGRTDEQYF. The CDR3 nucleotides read TGTGCCAGCAGCTTAGGGTCCGGGAGAACTGACGAGCAGTACTTC.

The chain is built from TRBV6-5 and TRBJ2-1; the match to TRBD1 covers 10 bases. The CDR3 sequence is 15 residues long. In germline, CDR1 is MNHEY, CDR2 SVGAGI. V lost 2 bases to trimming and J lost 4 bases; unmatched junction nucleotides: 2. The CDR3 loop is CASSYDRGPYNEQFF. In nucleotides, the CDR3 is TGTGCCAGCAGTTACGACAGGGGGCCGTACAATGAGCAGTTCTTC.

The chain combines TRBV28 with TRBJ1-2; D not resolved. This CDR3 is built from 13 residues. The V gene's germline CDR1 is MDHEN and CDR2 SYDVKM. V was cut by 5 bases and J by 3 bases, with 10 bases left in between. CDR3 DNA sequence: TGTGCCAGCAGTCCACGGCCGGACTATGGCTACACCTTC. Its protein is CASSPRPDYGYTF.

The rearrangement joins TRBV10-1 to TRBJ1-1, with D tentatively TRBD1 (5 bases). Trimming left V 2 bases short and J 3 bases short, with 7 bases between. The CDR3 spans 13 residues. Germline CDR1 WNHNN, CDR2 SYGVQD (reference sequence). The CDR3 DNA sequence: TGCGCCAGCAGTGAGGGGGCGTACACTGAAGCTTTCTTT. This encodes CASSEGAYTEAFF.

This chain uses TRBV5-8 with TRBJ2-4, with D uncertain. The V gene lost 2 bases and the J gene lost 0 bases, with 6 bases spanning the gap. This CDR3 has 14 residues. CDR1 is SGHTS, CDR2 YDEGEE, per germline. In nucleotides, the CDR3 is TGTGCCAGCAGCTTAGGCCTAGCCAAAAACATTCAGTACTTC. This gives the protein CASSLGLAKNIQYF.

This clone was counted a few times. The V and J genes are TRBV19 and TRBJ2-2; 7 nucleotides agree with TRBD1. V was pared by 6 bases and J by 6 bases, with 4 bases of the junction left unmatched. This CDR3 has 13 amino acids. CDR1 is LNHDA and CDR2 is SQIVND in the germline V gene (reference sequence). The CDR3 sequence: CASSRQGAGELFF. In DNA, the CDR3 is TGTGCCAGTAGCAGGCAGGGGGCCGGGGAGCTGTTTTTT. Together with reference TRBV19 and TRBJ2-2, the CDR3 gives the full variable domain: DGGITQSPKYLFRKEGQNVTLSCEQNLNHDAMYWYRQDPGQGLRLIYYSQIVNDFQKGDIAEGYSVSREKKESFPLTVTSAQKNPTAFYLCASSRQGAGELFFGEGSRLTVL.

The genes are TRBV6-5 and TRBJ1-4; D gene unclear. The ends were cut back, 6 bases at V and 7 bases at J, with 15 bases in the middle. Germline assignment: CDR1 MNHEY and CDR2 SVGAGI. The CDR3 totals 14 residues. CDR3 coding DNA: TGTGCCAGCAGGAGGGCCAGGCGCCCTGAAAAACTGTTTTTT. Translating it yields CASRRARRPEKLFF.